The next 16 T cell receptor beta chains were all read from a single sample in a study of low-dose radiotherapy and immunotherapy resistance in tumors. Covering alpha and beta chains, TRAV- and TRBV-specific primers were used for the first-strand cDNA. It was with a constant-region primer and a V-primer adapter that TCRs were amplified over around 18 PCR cycles. TCRdb analysed the reads with MiXCR anew, one entry per CDR3 protein. The repertoire holds roughly 15,000 distinct CDR3 sequences, with about 75% as singletons. All receptors come from a human donor with advanced metastatic prostate, ovarian, gallbladder or colorectal cancer (not recorded which). This table probably holds off-target reads from a library built for another chain.

The chain is built from TRBV6-1 and TRBJ1-5; D is perhaps TRBD1 (6 bases). V lost 3 bases and J lost 4, with 13 bases in between. Germline assignment: CDR1 MNHNS and CDR2 SASEGT. CDR3 length: 15 amino acids. The CDR3 bases are TGTGCCAGCAGTGAGATCAGGGGACCAAATCAGCCCCAGCATTTT. It codes for CASSEIRGPNQPQHF.

The rearrangement joins TRBV13 to TRBJ2-7; 8 bases are shared with TRBD1. The trim removed 5 bases at V and 2 bases at J, leaving 11 bases unmatched. The CDR3 has 16 residues. Per germline, CDR1 PRHDT and CDR2 FYEKMQ (reference sequence). The CDR3 spells CASSPKGQGLTYEQYF. CDR3 DNA: TGTGCCAGCAGCCCGAAAGGACAGGGCTTAACCTACGAGCAGTACTTC.

There are a few counts of this clonotype. The chain links TRBV10-3 to TRBJ1-1; 8 bases line up with TRBD1. The J segment lost 2 bases and the V segment lost 10 bases, leaving 18 bases of the junction unmatched. The CDR3 totals 17 residues. Germline V gene data show CDR1 as ENHRY and CDR2 as SYGVKD. CDR3 region: CATKEEYGTGLNTEAFF. In nucleotides, the CDR3 is TGTGCCACCAAGGAGGAGTACGGGACAGGCCTTAACACTGAAGCTTTCTTT.

The gene calls are TRBV2 and TRBJ2-7; D possibly matches TRBD1 or TRBD2 (5 bases each). This CDR3 spans 16 amino acids. V was pared by 8 bases and J by 3 bases, with 23 bases between. Germline assignment: CDR1 SNHLY and CDR2 FYNNEI. The CDR3 reads CASRPGWGSVLYEQYF. The CDR3 coding sequence is TGTGCCAGCCGCCCAGGATGGGGGTCAGTCCTCTACGAGCAGTACTTC. The variable domain in full, with the rest retrieved from reference TRBV2 and TRBJ2-7, is EPEVTQTPSHQVTQMGQEVILRCVPISNHLYFYWYRQILGQKVEFLVSFYNNEISEKSEIFDDQFSVERPDGSNFTLKIRSTKLEDSAMYFCASRPGWGSVLYEQYFGPGTRLTVT.

This sequence joins TRBV20-1 and TRBJ1-4; no clear D gene. CDR1 is DFQATT and CDR2 is SNEGSKA in the germline V gene (reference sequence). V lost 3 bases to trimming and J lost 3 bases, with 17 bases between them. The CDR3 sequence is 16 residues long. The CDR3 sequence: CSASSIGPSANEKLFF. DNA of the CDR3: TGCAGTGCTAGTTCGATCGGGCCCTCTGCTAATGAAAAACTGTTTTTT.

The rearrangement links TRBV5-4 to TRBJ2-3; D remains ambiguous. The CDR3 has 14 amino acids. V was clipped by 0 bases and J by 4 bases, with 9 bases between them. The germline V gene has CDR1 SGHNT and CDR2 YYREEE (reference sequence). CDR3 protein: CASSLAPTADTQYF. CDR3 nucleotides: TGTGCCAGCAGCTTGGCCCCTACGGCAGATACGCAGTATTTT.

Here the CDR3 DNA reads TGCGCCAGCAGCCAAGGATCCTCCGGGACCGCACAAGCTTTCTTT. Amino acid sequence: CASSQGSSGTAQAFF. The chain recombines TRBV4-1 with TRBJ1-1; tentatively, D is TRBD1 (5 bases). Germline V CDR1 and CDR2: MGHRA, YSYEKL. Trimming stripped 1 base from V and 9 bases from J, with 18 bases between. The CDR3 contains 15 residues.

J is TRBJ2-1 and V is TRBV4-2; 7 bases map to TRBD2. The CDR3 length is 13 residues. Losses at the gene ends were 2 bases for V and 8 bases for J; bases not matched to a gene: 3. Germline CDR1 and CDR2: LGHNA and YNFKEQ. CDR3 in DNA: TGTGCCAGCAGCCAACCCGGACTAGATGAGCAGTTCTTC. Translating gives CASSQPGLDEQFF.

This chain joins TRBV27 and TRBJ1-3; D not resolved. Germline values: CDR1 MNHEY, CDR2 SMNVEV (reference sequence). The germline V and J ends were trimmed by 10 bases and 8 bases, with 27 bases remaining between them. CDR3 length: 16 residues. The DNA for the CDR3 is TGTGCCATTACGACCCTAGGGTCGGGCTGGTGGTACACCATATATTTT. Protein product: CAITTLGSGWWYTIYF.

This clonotype was seen a handful of times. The chain uses TRBV6-5 and TRBJ2-2; D gene ambiguous. CDR1 and CDR2 (germline): MNHEY, SVGAGI. The germline V and J ends were trimmed by 2 bases and 4 bases, with 8 bases remaining between them. CDR3 length: 14 amino acids. CDR3 loop: CASSYERFTGELFF. The CDR3, as DNA: TGTGCCAGCAGTTACGAGAGGTTCACCGGGGAGCTGTTTTTT.

A single count supports this clonotype. The chain joins TRBV10-3 to TRBJ2-1, with 10 bases identical to TRBD2. V shed 0 bases, J shed 8 bases, and the junction held 4 bases outside the gene matches. This CDR3 region has 15 residues. The germline CDR1 and CDR2 sequences are ENHRY and SYGVKD. For the CDR3, the DNA is TGTGCCATCAGTGAGTCGACTCTAGCGGGGGATGAGCAGTTCTTC. This gives the protein CAISESTLAGDEQFF.

The chain employs TRBV29-1 and TRBJ2-7; 8 nucleotides align to TRBD1. The CDR3 spans 14 residues. The J segment lost 6 bases and the V segment lost 3 bases, leaving 10 bases of the junction unmatched. Germline lookup yields CDR1 SQVTM and CDR2 ANQGSEA. The CDR3 loop is CSVEDGRGLSEQYF. The CDR3 bases are TGCAGCGTTGAGGATGGCAGGGGGCTAAGCGAGCAGTACTTC.

The V and J genes are TRBV20-1 and TRBJ1-1, with unresolved D. The germline V gene encodes CDR1 DFQATT and CDR2 SNEGSKA (reference sequence). V gave up 6 bases and J gave up 0 bases, with 5 bases separating them. The CDR3 contains 11 residues. DNA of the CDR3: TGCAGTGCGTTTATGAACACTGAAGCTTTCTTT. This translates into CSAFMNTEAFF.

This clonotype showed up just a few times. The chain has TRBV4-1 and TRBJ1-1; no firm D call. CDR1 is MGHRA and CDR2 is YSYEKL in the germline V gene. V lost 1 base, J lost 7 bases, and 10 bases lay in between. This CDR3 contains 13 residues. CDR3 in amino acids: CASSQVRALEAFF. In DNA, the CDR3 is TGCGCCAGCAGCCAAGTTCGCGCCCTTGAAGCTTTCTTT.

This clonotype was seen only a few times. The chain recombines TRBV5-1 with TRBJ2-1; TRBD2 matches at 8 bases. CDR3 length: 16 amino acids. The ends lost 1 base at V and 10 bases at J; junction bases unmatched: 13. Germline V lookup: CDR1 SGHRS, CDR2 YFSETQ. The CDR3 bases are TGCGCCAGCAGCTTGAGTCCTGCTAGCGGGCGTTTCGAGCAGTTCTTC. It encodes CASSLSPASGRFEQFF.

The rearrangement joins TRBV6-6 to TRBJ2-2; possibly TRBD1 for D (7 bases). CDR3 length: 15 residues. V was trimmed by 8 bases and J by 6 bases, leaving 19 bases between them. CDR1 and CDR2 from the germline V gene are MNHNY and SVGAGI (reference sequence). This CDR3 is CASLRGDRLSGELFF. The DNA of the CDR3 is TGTGCCAGCCTCAGGGGGGACAGATTGTCCGGGGAGCTGTTTTTT.